The clone carrying this T cell receptor (beta chain) was observed once. RNA totalling roughly 0.45 to 1 ug underwent reverse transcription with random hexamers. Each CDR3 protein gets one entry after TCRdb re-called the immunoSEQ multiplex PCR reads with MiXCR. The repertoire holds approximately 140,000 distinct CDR3 sequences, with around 86% as singletons. The data originate from a study of CD8 T cells in Susac syndrome. Relapsing-remitting disease, either stable or active, was present in the multiple sclerosis controls, who were treatment-naive patients. The germline V gene has CDR1 SGHDT and CDR2 YYEEEE. The ends lost 2 bases at V and 8 bases at J; junction bases unmatched: 3. CDR3 size: 12 residues.

V is TRBV5-6 and J is TRBJ1-1; 7 bases map to TRBD1. Sequences were obtained from CD8+ T cells from PBMCs. The clonotype originates from a human donor with multiple sclerosis. In DNA, the CDR3 is TGTGCCAGCAGCTTCACAGGGGTAGAAGCTTTCTTT. Its translation is CASSFTGVEAFF.